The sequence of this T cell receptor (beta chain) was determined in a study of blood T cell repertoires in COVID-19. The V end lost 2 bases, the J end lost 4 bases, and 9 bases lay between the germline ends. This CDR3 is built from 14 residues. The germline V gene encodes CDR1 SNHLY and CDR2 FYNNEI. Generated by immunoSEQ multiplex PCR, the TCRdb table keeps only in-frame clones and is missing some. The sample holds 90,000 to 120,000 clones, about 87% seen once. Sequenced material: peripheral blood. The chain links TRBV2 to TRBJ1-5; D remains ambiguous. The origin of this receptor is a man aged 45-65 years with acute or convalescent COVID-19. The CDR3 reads CASSEPPENQPQHF. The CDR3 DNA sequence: TGTGCCAGCAGTGAACCCCCAGAAAATCAGCCCCAGCATTTT.